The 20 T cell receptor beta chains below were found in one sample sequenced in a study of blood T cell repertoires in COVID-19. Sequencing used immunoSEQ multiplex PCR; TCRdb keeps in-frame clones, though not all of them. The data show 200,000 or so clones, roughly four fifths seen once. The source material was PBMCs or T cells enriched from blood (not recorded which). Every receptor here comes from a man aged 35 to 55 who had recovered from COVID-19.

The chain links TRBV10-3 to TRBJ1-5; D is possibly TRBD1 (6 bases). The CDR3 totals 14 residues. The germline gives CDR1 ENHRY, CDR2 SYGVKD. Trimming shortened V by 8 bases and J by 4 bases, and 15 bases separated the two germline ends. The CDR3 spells CAIGGGVRNQPQHF. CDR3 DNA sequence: TGTGCCATCGGAGGGGGGGTAAGGAATCAGCCCCAGCATTTT.

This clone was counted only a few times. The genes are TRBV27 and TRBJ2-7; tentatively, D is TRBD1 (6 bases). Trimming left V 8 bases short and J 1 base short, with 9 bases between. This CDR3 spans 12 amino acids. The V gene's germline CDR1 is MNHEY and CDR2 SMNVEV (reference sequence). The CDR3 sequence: CASGRGSYEQYF. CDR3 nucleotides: TGTGCCAGCGGCAGGGGATCCTACGAGCAGTACTTC.

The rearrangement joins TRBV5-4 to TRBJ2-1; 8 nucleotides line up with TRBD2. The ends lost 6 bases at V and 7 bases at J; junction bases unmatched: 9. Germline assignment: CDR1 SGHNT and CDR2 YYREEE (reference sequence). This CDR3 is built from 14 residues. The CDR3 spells CASKRGSSRNEQFF. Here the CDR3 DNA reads TGTGCCAGCAAGCGGGGGTCCTCAAGAAATGAGCAGTTCTTC.

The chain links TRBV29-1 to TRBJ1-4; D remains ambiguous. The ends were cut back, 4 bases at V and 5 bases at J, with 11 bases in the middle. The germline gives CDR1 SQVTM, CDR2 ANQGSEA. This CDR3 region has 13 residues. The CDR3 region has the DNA TGCAGCGTTGCGGAGAGCCCGAATGAAAAACTGTTTTTT. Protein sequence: CSVAESPNEKLFF.

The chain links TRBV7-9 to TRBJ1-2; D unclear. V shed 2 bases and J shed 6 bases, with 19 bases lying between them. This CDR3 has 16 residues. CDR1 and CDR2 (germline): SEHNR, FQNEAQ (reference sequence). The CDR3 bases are TGTGCCAGCAGCTTAATCCGCTCCATCGGGGAGCATGGCTACACCTTC. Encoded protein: CASSLIRSIGEHGYTF.

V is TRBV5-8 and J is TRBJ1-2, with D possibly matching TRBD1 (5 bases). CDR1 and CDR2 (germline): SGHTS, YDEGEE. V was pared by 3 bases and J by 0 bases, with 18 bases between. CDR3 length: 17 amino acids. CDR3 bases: TGTGCCAGCAGCTCCCCCCCGGGAGGGGCTACTAACTATGGCTACACCTTC. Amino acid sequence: CASSSPPGGATNYGYTF.

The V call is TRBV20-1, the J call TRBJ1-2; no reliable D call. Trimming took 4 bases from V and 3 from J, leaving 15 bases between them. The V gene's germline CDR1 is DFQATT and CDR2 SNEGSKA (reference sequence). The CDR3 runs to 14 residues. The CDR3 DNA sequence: TGCAGTGCTACTGACACCGGTAGAGACTATGGCTACACCTTC. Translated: CSATDTGRDYGYTF.

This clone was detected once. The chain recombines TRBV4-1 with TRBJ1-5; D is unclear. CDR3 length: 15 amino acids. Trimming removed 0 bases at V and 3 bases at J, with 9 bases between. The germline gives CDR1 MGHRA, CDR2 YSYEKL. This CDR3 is CASSQDSGINQPQHF. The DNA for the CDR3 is TGCGCCAGCAGCCAAGATTCAGGTATCAATCAGCCCCAGCATTTT.

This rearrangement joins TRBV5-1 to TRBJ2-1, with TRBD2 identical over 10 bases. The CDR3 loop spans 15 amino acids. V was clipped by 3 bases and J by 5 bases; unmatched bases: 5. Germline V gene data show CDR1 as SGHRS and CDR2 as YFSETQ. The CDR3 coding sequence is TGCGCCAGCAGCTGGGTAGCGGGGGGCGACAATGAGCAGTTCTTC. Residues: CASSWVAGGDNEQFF.

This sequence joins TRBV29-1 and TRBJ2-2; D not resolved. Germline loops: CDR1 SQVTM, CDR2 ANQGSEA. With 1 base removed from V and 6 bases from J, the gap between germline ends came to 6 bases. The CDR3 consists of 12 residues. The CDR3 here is CSVEGQAGELFF. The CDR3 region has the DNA TGCAGCGTTGAAGGGCAGGCCGGGGAGCTGTTTTTT.

The CDR3 loop is CASSFQDTKVKDSAEAFF. CDR3 in DNA: TGCGCCAGCAGCTTCCAGGATACGAAGGTAAAAGACAGCGCTGAAGCTTTCTTT. The chain is built from TRBV5-1 and TRBJ1-1, with D perhaps matching TRBD1 (5 bases). V gave up 2 bases and J gave up 6 bases, with 26 bases separating them. Germline assignment: CDR1 SGHRS and CDR2 YFSETQ. This CDR3 has 18 residues.

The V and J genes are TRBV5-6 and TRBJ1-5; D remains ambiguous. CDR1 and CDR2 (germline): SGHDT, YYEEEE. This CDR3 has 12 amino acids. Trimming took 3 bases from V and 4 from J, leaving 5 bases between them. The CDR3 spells CASSSMNQPQHF. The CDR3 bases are TGTGCCAGCAGCTCAATGAATCAGCCCCAGCATTTT.

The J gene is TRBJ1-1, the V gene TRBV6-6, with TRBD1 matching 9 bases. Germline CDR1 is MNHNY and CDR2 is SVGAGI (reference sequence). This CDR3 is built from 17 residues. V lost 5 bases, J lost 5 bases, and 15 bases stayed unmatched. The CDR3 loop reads CASSPGDRDVWRTEAFF. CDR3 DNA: TGTGCCAGCAGTCCGGGGGACAGGGATGTTTGGCGGACTGAAGCTTTCTTT.

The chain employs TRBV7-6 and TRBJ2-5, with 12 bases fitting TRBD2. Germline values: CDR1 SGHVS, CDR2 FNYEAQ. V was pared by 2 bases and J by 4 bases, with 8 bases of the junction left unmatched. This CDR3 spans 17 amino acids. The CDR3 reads CASSLMASGGARETQYF. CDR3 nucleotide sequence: TGTGCCAGCAGCTTAATGGCTAGCGGGGGGGCCAGAGAGACCCAGTACTTC. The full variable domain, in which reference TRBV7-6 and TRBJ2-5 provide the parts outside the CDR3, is GAGVSQSPRYKVTKRGQDVALRCDPISGHVSLYWYRQALGQGPEFLTYFNYEAQQDKSGLPNDRFSAERPEGSISTLTIQRTEQRDSAMYRCASSLMASGGARETQYFGPGTRLLVL.

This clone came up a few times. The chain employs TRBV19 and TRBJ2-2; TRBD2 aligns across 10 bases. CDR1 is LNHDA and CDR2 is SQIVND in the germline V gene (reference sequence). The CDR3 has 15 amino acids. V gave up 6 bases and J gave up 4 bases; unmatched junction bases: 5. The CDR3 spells CASRDSGGRTGELFF. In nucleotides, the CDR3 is TGTGCCAGTAGGGATAGCGGGGGGCGCACCGGGGAGCTGTTTTTT.

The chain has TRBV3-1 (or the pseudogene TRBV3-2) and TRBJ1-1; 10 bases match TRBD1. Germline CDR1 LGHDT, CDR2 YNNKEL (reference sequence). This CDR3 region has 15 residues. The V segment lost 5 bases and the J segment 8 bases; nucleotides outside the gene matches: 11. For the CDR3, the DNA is TGTGCCAGCAGCTCCCGGACAGGGGGGAACGCAGAAGCTTTCTTT. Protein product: CASSSRTGGNAEAFF.

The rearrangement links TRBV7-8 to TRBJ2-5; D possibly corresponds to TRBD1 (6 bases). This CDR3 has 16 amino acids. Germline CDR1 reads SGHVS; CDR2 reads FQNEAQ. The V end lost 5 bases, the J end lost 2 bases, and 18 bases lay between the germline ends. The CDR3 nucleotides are TGTGCCAGCAGCGAAAACCGAGGACAGCCTCAAGAGACCCAGTACTTC. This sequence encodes CASSENRGQPQETQYF.

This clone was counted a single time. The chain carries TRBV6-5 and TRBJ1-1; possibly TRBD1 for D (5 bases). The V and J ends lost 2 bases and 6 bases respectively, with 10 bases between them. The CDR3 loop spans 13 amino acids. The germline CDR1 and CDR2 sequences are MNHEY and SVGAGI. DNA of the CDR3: TGTGCCAGCAGTTACCCCGGGGGATCTGAAGCTTTCTTT. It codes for CASSYPGGSEAFF.

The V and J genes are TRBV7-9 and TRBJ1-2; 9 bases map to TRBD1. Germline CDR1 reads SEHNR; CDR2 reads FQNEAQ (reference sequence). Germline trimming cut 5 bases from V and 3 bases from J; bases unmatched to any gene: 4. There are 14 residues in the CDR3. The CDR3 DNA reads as TGTGCCAGCAGCCGACAGGGGGTCGACTATGGCTACACCTTC. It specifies CASSRQGVDYGYTF.

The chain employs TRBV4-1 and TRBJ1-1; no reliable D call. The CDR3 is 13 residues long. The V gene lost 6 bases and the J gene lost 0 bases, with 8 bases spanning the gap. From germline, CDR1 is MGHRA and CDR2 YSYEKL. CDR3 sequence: CASREPMNTEAFF. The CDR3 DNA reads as TGCGCCAGCAGGGAGCCAATGAACACTGAAGCTTTCTTT.